This T cell receptor (beta chain) was identified in a study of T-cell reconstitution after alpha-beta-depleted transplantation in children. This clonotype was seen ten or more times. As yet, its antigen is unknown. General observations from the study: Surviving recipient cells, namely T cells and thymic progenitors, were the source of high day-60 TCRbeta diversity in some patients. T-cell counts and diversity at one year following transplant were attributed mainly to newly produced T cells. As was reported, about two months after transplant, alpha-beta T cells came from several hundred expanded graft clones.

TCRbeta library preparation incorporated unique molecular identifiers. From the PCR reads, TCRdb called clonotypes with MiXCR, one entry per CDR3 protein. The sample includes some 550,000 distinct CDR3 sequences, around 23% of them seen just once. The V gene's germline CDR1 is KGHSH and CDR2 LQKENI. The CDR3 loop spans 11 amino acids. The V end was cut by 4 bases, the J end by 4 bases, with 4 bases between. This chain links TRBV18 with TRBJ1-1; D uncertain. The sequence was obtained from a boy younger than two who had a stem cell transplant for acute myeloid leukemia, so the T cells may come from the graft donor. The sample was PBMCs, mostly from graft donor cells, taken 360 days after TCRalphabeta/CD19-depleted stem cell transplant. This CDR3 is CASSHGTEAFF. The CDR3 DNA sequence: TGTGCCAGCTCACACGGCACTGAAGCTTTCTTT.